The entry below gives a single T cell receptor (beta chain) sequence along with its context. Its antigen is unknown. Healthy donors had no documented immune events, such as infections, while sampled. V lost 2 bases, J lost 3 bases, and 11 bases lay in between. CDR3 length: 14 amino acids. Germline V CDR1 and CDR2: KGHSH, LQKENI. The assay was immunoSEQ multiplex PCR, and TCRdb's table has in-frame clones only and misses some. The data show approximately 83,000 clones, about 85% seen once. This record comes from a study of identifying expanded T cells in peripheral blood. The study's findings and limits: Across healthy donors, higher total template counts meant significantly greater roughly 2-week count variance. Technical replicates showed roughly 1.2 changed clones; two weeks about 16; four weeks 19.

Sequenced input: blood. V and J are TRBV18 and TRBJ2-7, with TRBD1 as a possible D gene (6 bases). This clonotype was sampled from a person aged 18-69 years in good health. CDR3 sequence reads: CASSPRQDFYEQYF. The CDR3 DNA reads TGTGCCAGCTCACCAAGACAGGACTTCTACGAGCAGTACTTC.